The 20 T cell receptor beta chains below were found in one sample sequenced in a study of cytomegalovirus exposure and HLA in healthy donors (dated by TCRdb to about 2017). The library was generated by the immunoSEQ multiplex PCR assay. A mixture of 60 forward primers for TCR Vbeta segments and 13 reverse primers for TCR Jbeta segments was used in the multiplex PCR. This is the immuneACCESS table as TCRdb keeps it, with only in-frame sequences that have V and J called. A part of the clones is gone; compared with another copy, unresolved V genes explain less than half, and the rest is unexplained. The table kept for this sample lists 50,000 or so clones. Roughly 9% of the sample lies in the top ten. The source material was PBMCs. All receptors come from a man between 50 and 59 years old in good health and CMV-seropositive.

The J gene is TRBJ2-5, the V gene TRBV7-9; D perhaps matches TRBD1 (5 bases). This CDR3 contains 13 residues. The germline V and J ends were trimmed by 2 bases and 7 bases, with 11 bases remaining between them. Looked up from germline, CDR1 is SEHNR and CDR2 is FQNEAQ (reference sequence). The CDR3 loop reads CASSLSQGGTQYF. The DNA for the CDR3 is TGTGCCAGCAGCTTATCGCAGGGCGGGACCCAGTACTTC. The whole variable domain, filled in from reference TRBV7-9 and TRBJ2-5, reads DTGVSQNPRHKITKRGQNVTFRCDPISEHNRLYWYRQTLGQGPEFLTYFQNEAQLEKSRLLSDRFSAERPKGSFSTLEIQRTEQGDSAMYLCASSLSQGGTQYFGPGTRLLVL.

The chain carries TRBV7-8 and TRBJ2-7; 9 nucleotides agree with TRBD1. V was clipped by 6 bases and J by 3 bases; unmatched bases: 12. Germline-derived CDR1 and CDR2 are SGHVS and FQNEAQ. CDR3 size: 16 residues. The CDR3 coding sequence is TGTGCCAGCAGACTTACCGACAGGGGGTTGTTCTACGAGCAGTACTTC. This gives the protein CASRLTDRGLFYEQYF.

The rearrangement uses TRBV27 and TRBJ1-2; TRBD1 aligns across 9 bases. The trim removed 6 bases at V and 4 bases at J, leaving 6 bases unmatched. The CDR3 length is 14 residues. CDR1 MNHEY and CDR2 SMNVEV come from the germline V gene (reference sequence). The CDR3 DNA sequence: TGTGCCAGCAGCCCGGGACAGGGCAGCTATGGCTACACCTTC. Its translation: CASSPGQGSYGYTF.

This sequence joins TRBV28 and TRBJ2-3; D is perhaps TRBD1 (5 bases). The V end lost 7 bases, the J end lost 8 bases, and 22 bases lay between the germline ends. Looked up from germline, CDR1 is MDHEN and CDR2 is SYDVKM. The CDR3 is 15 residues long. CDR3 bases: TGTGCCAGCAACGGAAGGGTAGGGGCGATACCTACGCAGTATTTT. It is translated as CASNGRVGAIPTQYF.

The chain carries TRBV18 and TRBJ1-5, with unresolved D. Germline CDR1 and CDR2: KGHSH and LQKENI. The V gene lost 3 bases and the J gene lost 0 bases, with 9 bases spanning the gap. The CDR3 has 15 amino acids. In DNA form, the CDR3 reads TGTGCCAGCTCACCCGTAGCTGATAGCAATCAGCCCCAGCATTTT. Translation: CASSPVADSNQPQHF.

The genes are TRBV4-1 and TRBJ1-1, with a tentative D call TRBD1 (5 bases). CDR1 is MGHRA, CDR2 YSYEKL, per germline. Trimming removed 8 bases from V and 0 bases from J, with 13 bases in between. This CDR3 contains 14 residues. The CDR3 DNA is TGCGCCAGCCGGGGGGTGACCGTGAACACTGAAGCTTTCTTT. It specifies CASRGVTVNTEAFF.

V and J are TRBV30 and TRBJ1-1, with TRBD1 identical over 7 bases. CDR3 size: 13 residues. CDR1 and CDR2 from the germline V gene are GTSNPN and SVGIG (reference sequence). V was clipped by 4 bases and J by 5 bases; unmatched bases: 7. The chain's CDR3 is CAWTGQAVTEAFF. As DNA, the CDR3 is TGTGCCTGGACCGGACAGGCGGTAACTGAAGCTTTCTTT.

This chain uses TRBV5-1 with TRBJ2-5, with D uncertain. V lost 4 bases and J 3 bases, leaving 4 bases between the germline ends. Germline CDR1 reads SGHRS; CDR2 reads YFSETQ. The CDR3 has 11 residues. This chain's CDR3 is CASSLKETQYF. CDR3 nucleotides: TGCGCCAGCAGCCTTAAAGAGACCCAGTACTTC.

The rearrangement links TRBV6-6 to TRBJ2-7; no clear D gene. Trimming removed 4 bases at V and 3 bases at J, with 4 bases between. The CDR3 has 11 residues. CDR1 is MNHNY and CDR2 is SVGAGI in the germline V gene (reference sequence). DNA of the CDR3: TGTGCCAGCAGTTCTCTCTACGAGCAGTACTTC. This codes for CASSSLYEQYF.

As DNA, the CDR3 is TGCAGCGTTGGCGGGGTTAGCACAGATACGCAGTATTTT. Translation gives CSVGGVSTDTQYF. This chain links TRBV29-1 with TRBJ2-3; weak D call: TRBD2 (6 bases). Germline CDR1 SQVTM, CDR2 ANQGSEA. There are 13 residues in the CDR3. V shed 4 bases and J shed 0 bases, with 8 bases lying between them.

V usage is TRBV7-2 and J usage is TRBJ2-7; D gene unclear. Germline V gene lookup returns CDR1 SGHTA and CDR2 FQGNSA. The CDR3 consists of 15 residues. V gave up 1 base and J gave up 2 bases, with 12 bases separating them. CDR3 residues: CASSLVAGPTYEQYF. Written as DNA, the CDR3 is TGTGCCAGCAGCTTAGTGGCAGGCCCCACCTACGAGCAGTACTTC. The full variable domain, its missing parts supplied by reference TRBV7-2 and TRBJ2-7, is GAGVSQSPSNKVTEKGKDVELRCDPISGHTALYWYRQSLGQGLEFLIYFQGNSAPDKSGLPSDRFSAERTGGSVSTLTIQRTQQEDSAVYLCASSLVAGPTYEQYFGPGTRLTVT.

Here the CDR3 reads CASSGYRGPKNTEAFF. The CDR3 DNA is TGTGCCAGCAGTGGTTACAGGGGGCCAAAGAACACTGAAGCTTTCTTT. The V gene is TRBV25-1, the J gene TRBJ1-1; 9 nucleotides match TRBD1. Per the germline V gene, CDR1 is MGHDK and CDR2 is SYGVNS. CDR3 length: 16 amino acids. Losses at the gene ends were 4 bases for V and 1 base for J; bases not matched to a gene: 7.

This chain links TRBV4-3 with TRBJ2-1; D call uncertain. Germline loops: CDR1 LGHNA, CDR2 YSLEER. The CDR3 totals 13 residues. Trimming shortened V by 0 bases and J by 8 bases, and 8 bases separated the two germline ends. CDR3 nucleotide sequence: TGCGCCAGCAGCCAAGATCGAGGTCATGAGCAGTTCTTC. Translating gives CASSQDRGHEQFF.

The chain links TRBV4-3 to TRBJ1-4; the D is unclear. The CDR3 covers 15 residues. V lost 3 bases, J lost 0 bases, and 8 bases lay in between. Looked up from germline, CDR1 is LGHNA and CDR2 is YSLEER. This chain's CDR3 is CASSQNPATNEKLFF. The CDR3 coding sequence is TGCGCCAGCAGCCAGAACCCAGCAACTAATGAAAAACTGTTTTTT.

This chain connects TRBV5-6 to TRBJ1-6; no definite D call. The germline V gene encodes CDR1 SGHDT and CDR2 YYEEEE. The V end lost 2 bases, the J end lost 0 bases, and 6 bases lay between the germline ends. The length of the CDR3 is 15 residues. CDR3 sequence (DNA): TGTGCCAGCAGCTTCCAGTCCTCCTATAATTCACCCCTCCACTTT. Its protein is CASSFQSSYNSPLHF.

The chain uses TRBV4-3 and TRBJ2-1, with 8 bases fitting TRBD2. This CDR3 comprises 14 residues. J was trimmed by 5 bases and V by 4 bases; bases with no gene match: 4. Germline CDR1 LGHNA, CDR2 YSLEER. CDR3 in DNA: TGCGCCAGCAGCCGCGGGGGGTCCGACAATGAGCAGTTCTTC. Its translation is CASSRGGSDNEQFF.

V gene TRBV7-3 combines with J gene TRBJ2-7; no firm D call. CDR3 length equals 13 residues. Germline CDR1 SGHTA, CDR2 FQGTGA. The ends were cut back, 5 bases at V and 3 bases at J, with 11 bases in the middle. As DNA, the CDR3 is TGTGCCAGCAGCCCCTCCTCTAGCTACGAGCAGTACTTC. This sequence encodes CASSPSSSYEQYF.

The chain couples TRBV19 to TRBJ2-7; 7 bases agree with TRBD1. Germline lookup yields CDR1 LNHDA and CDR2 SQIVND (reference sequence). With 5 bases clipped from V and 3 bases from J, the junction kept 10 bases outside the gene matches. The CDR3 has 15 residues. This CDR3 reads CASSSPGQSDYEQYF. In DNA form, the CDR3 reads TGTGCCAGTAGTTCCCCGGGACAGTCGGACTACGAGCAGTACTTC.

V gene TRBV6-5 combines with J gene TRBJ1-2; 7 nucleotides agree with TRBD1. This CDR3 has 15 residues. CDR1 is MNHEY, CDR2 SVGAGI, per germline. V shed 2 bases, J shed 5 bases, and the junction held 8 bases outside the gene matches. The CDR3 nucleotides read TGTGCCAGCAGTTACGGGGGACAGAGAACTTATGGCTACACCTTC. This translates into CASSYGGQRTYGYTF.

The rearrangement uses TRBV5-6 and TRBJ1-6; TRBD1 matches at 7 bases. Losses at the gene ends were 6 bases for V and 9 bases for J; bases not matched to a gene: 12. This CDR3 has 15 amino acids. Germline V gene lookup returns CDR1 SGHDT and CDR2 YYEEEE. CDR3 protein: CASKPGQNWGSPLHF. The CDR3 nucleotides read TGTGCCAGCAAACCGGGACAGAACTGGGGTTCACCCCTCCACTTT.